The following is a T cell receptor (beta chain) sequence with its context. What it binds is unknown. The sample comes from a study of blood T cells in healthy people across ages. Study-level findings and limits: Long-lived donors exceeded aged donors in naive CD4+ cells and diversity.

The authors ran a second PCR of about 7 to 12 cycles using a sample-barcoded 5' primer and a J-beta primer mix. TCRdb reprocessed the 5' RACE reads with MiXCR, giving one entry per CDR3 protein. The top ten hold roughly 17% of the sample, which has around 870,000 distinct CDR3 sequences, less than 35% seen once. V lost 3 bases and J lost 4, with 11 bases in between. There are 14 residues in the CDR3. Per germline, CDR1 KGHSH and CDR2 LQKENI. The chain links TRBV18 to TRBJ2-3, with a weak D call TRBD2 (6 bases). This receptor was obtained from a woman aged 80 or older in good health. The specimen was blood. CDR3 protein: CASSPGTFSDTQYF. The CDR3 nucleotides are TGTGCCAGCTCACCCGGGACTTTTTCAGATACGCAGTATTTT.